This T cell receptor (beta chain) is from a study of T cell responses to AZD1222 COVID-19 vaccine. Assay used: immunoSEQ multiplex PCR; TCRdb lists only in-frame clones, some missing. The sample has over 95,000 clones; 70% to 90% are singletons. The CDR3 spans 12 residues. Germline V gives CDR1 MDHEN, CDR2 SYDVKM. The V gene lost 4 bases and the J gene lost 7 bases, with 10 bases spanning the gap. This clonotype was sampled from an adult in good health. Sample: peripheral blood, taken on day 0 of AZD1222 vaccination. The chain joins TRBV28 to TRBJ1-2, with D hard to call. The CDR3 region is CASSSSVLGYTF. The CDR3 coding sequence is TGTGCCAGCAGTTCCTCGGTGCTTGGCTACACCTTC.